These 2 T cell receptor beta chains were sequenced from one sample in a study of naive and memory T cell subsets. Both TRBC1 and TRBC2 were covered by a beta constant-region primer of two equimolar oligonucleotides. The ligated cDNA underwent four PCR rounds using SP2 and nested alpha and beta constant-region primers. Each CDR3 protein is one row after TCRdb ran MiXCR on the UMI-ligation and nested PCR reads. In the table there are about 120,000 distinct CDR3 sequences, 35% to 40% of which are singletons. Sequenced material: central memory CD4+ T cells from blood. These receptors originate from a human donor in good health.

This clonotype was observed a handful of times. V is TRBV2 and J is TRBJ2-7; 9 nucleotides match TRBD2. The CDR3 length is 14 residues. J lost 4 bases, V lost 6 bases, and 7 bases had no gene match. The germline gives CDR1 SNHLY, CDR2 FYNNEI. The CDR3 is CASRRREGNYEQYF. The CDR3 DNA reads as TGTGCCAGCAGGAGGCGGGAGGGGAATTACGAGCAGTACTTC.

This clonotype was seen a handful of times. V gene TRBV20-1 combines with J gene TRBJ1-4, with D maybe TRBD1 (5 bases). Trimming removed 6 bases at V and 14 bases at J, with 28 bases between. CDR1 is DFQATT and CDR2 is SNEGSKA in the germline V gene (reference sequence). The CDR3 totals 15 residues. CDR3 DNA sequence: TGCAGTGCCCCCCACGTCGGGTCCAGGGAAAGTCAGCTGTTTTTT. It is translated as CSAPHVGSRESQLFF.